This T cell receptor (beta chain) is from a study of T cell responses to AZD1222 COVID-19 vaccine (dated by TCRdb to about 2021). Describing the broader study: A total of about 230 trial participants underwent TCR sequencing, of whom about 200 received two doses of AZD1222 and some 25 received two doses of the MenACWY control vaccine. Trial participants were enrolled into age subgroups of 18-55, 56-69 and 70-plus years, which contained roughly 150, 30 and 60 TCR-sequenced participants, respectively.

The time point label for this specimen denotes: about 28 days (+/-7) after the second vaccine dose. The sample's treatment or condition label, decoded: meningococcal conjugate vaccine given as trial control. Samples from vaccinated people were obtained from the UK trials COV001 and COV002, which included a single-blind randomized controlled phase 2/3 trial of AZD1222 (ChAdOx1 nCoV-19) in healthy adults. For TCRbeta chain sequencing, PBMC samples from trial participants were taken at day 0 and at day 28 after the second dose. A note on this clone: Its binding antigen is unknown. Base qualities are not at hand, and no much larger clone is one base apart.

Study-wide findings and limitations: Participants were mostly white British, with more females than males. The authors suggested clonal diversity may have been underestimated. Spike-specific TCR breadth and depth rose significantly after two AZD1222 doses compared with day 0 and with MenACWY recipients. Vaccine-associated CD4 TCRs spanned the whole spike protein, with dominant responses in regions 160-218 and 743-854. In the small 56-69-year group, the increase in depth fell short of significance, most likely because of low power. Conclusions about previously exposed vaccinees are limited because only 6 or 7 AZD1222 recipients were SARS-CoV-2 seropositive at baseline. Because no day 14 peak-response samples were available, the repertoires could be characterized only after the peak T cell response. Reportedly, almost half of the unique spike-specific TCRs recognized epitopes lying outside the regions that are mutated in the B.1.351 and B.1.1.7 variants.

The CDR3 regions of human TCRbeta chains were analyzed by immunosequencing. Concerning the study's data processing: Repertoire TCRs were checked for matches against a reference library of SARS-CoV-2-specific TCRs that had been generated using the MIRA antigen-specificity platform. Breadth was defined as the fraction of unique TCRs that were SARS-CoV-2-associated, and depth was defined as the fraction of total T cells that were SARS-CoV-2-associated. Using the MIRA data, every spike-specific TCR was mapped to the spike region that the TCR reacted to and assigned to either a CD4 or a CD8 class. Log10-transformed breadth and depth values were compared by one-way ANOVA with Sidak's multiple comparisons tests. TCRdb retrieved this table from immuneACCESS and kept in-frame rearrangements only. Not all clones are present; in checked studies, unresolved V genes account for under half, and no reason is known for the remainder. That table is the source of V, J and clone size, and D and trimming were worked out from the DNA. The sample table contains about 180,000 clones; only one count was recorded for about 93% of them. The ten most abundant clones make up about 1% of the sample.

Trimming leaves V shorter by 4 bases and J shorter by 10 bases, with the junction holding 12 bases beyond the gene matches. There are 16 amino acids in the CDR3, from cysteine to phenylalanine inclusive. The CDR3 DNA has 48 bases and is translated from base 1. CDR1 SGHVS and CDR2 FNYEAQ are derived from the germline V gene. This TCR was sampled from an adult who received the MenACWY meningococcal vaccine as a control. The rearranged segments are TRBV7-6 and TRBJ1-6, and TRBD1 matches 8 of the central bases. The input for sequencing was peripheral blood, taken 28 days after the second dose of the MenACWY control vaccine. CDR3 reads: CASSSTPPGGRSPLHF. The DNA sequence follows: TGTGCCAGCAGCTCGACACCCCCAGGGGGCAGGTCACCCCTCCACTTT.